Shown below are 19 T cell receptor beta chains from a single sample sequenced in a study of blood T cell repertoires in COVID-19 (dated by TCRdb to about 2020). The protocol used for the library was the immunoSEQ multiplex PCR assay. As stored in TCRdb, this immuneACCESS dataset retains in-frame rearrangements with V and J assigned. A fraction of the clones does not appear; measured against another copy, unresolved V genes explain less than half of the discrepancy, and the remainder lacks a known reason. The sample includes 150,000 or so clones, with roughly four fifths observed a single time. The ten top clones hold approximately 14% of the sample. The sequencing sample was made of peripheral blood. The source is a human donor with acute or convalescent COVID-19. The donor label of this sample is uncertain.

This clone has a single count. The gene calls are TRBV19 and TRBJ1-2; TRBD1 matches 8 bases. This CDR3 contains 14 residues. Germline CDR1 and CDR2: LNHDA and SQIVND (reference sequence). Germline trimming cut 3 bases from V and 8 bases from J; bases unmatched to any gene: 8. The CDR3 region is CASSIADRVGGYTF. CDR3 DNA: TGTGCCAGTAGTATCGCGGACAGGGTAGGAGGCTACACCTTC.

Of note for this clone: Other DNA sequences of this sample code for an identical CDR3. The chain recombines TRBV6-5 with TRBJ1-1, with a tentative D call TRBD1 (6 bases). The germline V gene encodes CDR1 MNHEY and CDR2 SVGAGI. V lost 8 bases and J lost 2, with 12 bases in between. This CDR3 is built from 13 residues. The CDR3 reads CASLLQGNTEAFF. The CDR3 DNA reads as TGTGCCAGCCTATTACAGGGTAACACTGAAGCTTTCTTT.

The rearrangement links TRBV2 to TRBJ1-5, with 8 bases aligning to TRBD1. The trim removed 6 bases at V and 1 base at J, leaving 5 bases unmatched. Germline V gene data show CDR1 as SNHLY and CDR2 as FYNNEI. CDR3 size: 15 residues. The CDR3 loop is CASRPGTGSNQPQHF. CDR3 DNA sequence: TGTGCCAGCAGGCCCGGGACAGGCAGCAATCAGCCCCAGCATTTT.

The chain joins TRBV10-3 to TRBJ2-7; tentative D call: TRBD1 (7 bases). V lost 3 bases and J 9 bases, leaving 24 bases between the germline ends. This CDR3 comprises 16 residues. Germline V gene lookup returns CDR1 ENHRY and CDR2 SYGVKD. The DNA of the CDR3 is TGTGCCATCAGTGATGGGCAGGGGGGTCCAAGGATCGCGCAGTACTTC. Translated, it gives CAISDGQGGPRIAQYF.

The chain uses TRBV12-3 or TRBV12-4 and TRBJ2-4; no definite D call. Trimming stripped 6 bases from V and 6 bases from J, with 6 bases between. This CDR3 is 11 amino acids long. The CDR3 sequence is CASSLGNIQYF. The CDR3 DNA sequence: TGTGCCAGCAGCCTCGGAAACATTCAGTACTTC.

This clone occurred once. The chain links TRBV15 to TRBJ1-2; TRBD1 might be the D (6 bases). The CDR3 is 17 amino acids. V was pared by 5 bases and J by 2 bases, with 21 bases between. From germline, CDR1 is LNHNV and CDR2 YYDKDF (reference sequence). The CDR3 DNA sequence: TGTGCCACCAGCCCCAGGACCGGGACAACTGTAAACTATGGCTACACCTTC. Its translation is CATSPRTGTTVNYGYTF.

The chain's CDR3 is CARGQAYEQYF. Here the CDR3 DNA reads TGTGCCCGTGGACAGGCCTACGAGCAGTACTTC. The chain links TRBV30 to TRBJ2-7; the match to TRBD1 covers 7 bases. After removal of 8 bases from V and 2 bases from J, the junction contained 3 bases not matched to a gene. Germline lookup yields CDR1 GTSNPN and CDR2 SVGIG (reference sequence). The CDR3 spans 11 residues.

The genes are TRBV18 and TRBJ2-3, with TRBD1 matching 9 bases. The CDR3 covers 15 residues. Germline loops: CDR1 KGHSH, CDR2 LQKENI. The V and J ends lost 3 bases and 4 bases, in that order; junction bases with no gene match: 5. DNA of the CDR3: TGTGCCAGCTCACCCCGGACAGGGGAAGCAGATACGCAGTATTTT. As protein: CASSPRTGEADTQYF.

The V gene is TRBV27, the J gene TRBJ2-1, with a possible D match to TRBD1 (5 bases). This CDR3 region has 15 residues. Germline loops: CDR1 MNHEY, CDR2 SMNVEV (reference sequence). The ends were cut back, 2 bases at V and 11 bases at J, with 19 bases in the middle. CDR3 region: CASSLPSAAGIKQFF. The CDR3 coding sequence is TGTGCCAGCAGTTTACCATCGGCGGCAGGGATCAAGCAGTTCTTC.

There are many counts of this clone. This chain connects TRBV3-1 (or the pseudogene TRBV3-2) to TRBJ2-3, with D perhaps TRBD2 (5 bases). V was shortened by 4 bases and J by 1 base, with 9 bases between the two germline ends. CDR3 size: 14 residues. Germline CDR1 LGHDT, CDR2 YNNKEL (reference sequence). CDR3 amino acids: CASSLGVGTDTQYF. In DNA, the CDR3 is TGTGCCAGCAGCCTCGGGGTTGGCACAGATACGCAGTATTTT.

The chain employs TRBV7-2 and TRBJ2-7; possible D gene TRBD2, 7 bases. V was trimmed by 7 bases and J by 4 bases, leaving 17 bases between them. Per the germline V gene, CDR1 is SGHTA and CDR2 is FQGNSA. The CDR3 has 14 amino acids. The CDR3 region has the DNA TGTGCCAGCAACGTCGGCGGGGGCCCTTACGAGCAGTACTTC. Its protein product is CASNVGGGPYEQYF.

The rearrangement uses TRBV5-1 and TRBJ1-3; the D is unclear. The CDR3 extends over 16 amino acids. Trimming stripped 3 bases from V and 0 bases from J, with 13 bases between. Germline CDR1 SGHRS, CDR2 YFSETQ. CDR3 sequence reads: CASSSGTSRSGNTIYF. CDR3 sequence (DNA): TGCGCCAGCAGCTCAGGAACATCTCGCTCTGGAAACACCATATATTTT.

The V call is TRBV4-2, the J call TRBJ2-4; tentatively, D is TRBD2 (6 bases). V gave up 4 bases and J gave up 8 bases, with 15 bases separating them. Germline CDR1 is LGHNA and CDR2 is YNFKEQ. The CDR3 consists of 14 residues. Written as DNA, the CDR3 is TGTGCCAGCAGCCCAGGTGTGCCGGGGGACATTCAGTACTTC. Protein product: CASSPGVPGDIQYF.

This chain links TRBV4-2 with TRBJ1-2, with D hard to call. Germline V gives CDR1 LGHNA, CDR2 YNFKEQ. The length of the CDR3 is 16 residues. V shed 0 bases and J shed 2 bases, with 13 bases lying between them. CDR3 loop: CASSQDQSANNYGYTF. The CDR3 DNA reads as TGTGCCAGCAGCCAAGATCAGTCCGCAAACAACTATGGCTACACCTTC.

This clone was detected a few times. The gene calls are TRBV3-1 (or the pseudogene TRBV3-2) and TRBJ2-1; no firm D call. Per germline, CDR1 LGHDT and CDR2 YNNKEL (reference sequence). V was pared by 6 bases and J by 0 bases, with 12 bases between. This CDR3 has 15 amino acids. CDR3 bases: TGTGCCAGCAGTCCTGCTAGTGACTCCTACAATGAGCAGTTCTTC. Its translation is CASSPASDSYNEQFF.

The chain employs TRBV7-9 and TRBJ1-6; 8 bases map to TRBD1. V was pared by 1 base and J by 10 bases, with 12 bases of the junction left unmatched. The CDR3 loop spans 17 amino acids. The germline CDR1 and CDR2 sequences are SEHNR and FQNEAQ (reference sequence). The CDR3 sequence: CASSLGQGLSMGSPLHF. The CDR3 bases are TGTGCCAGCAGCTTAGGACAGGGGCTTTCCATGGGATCACCCCTCCACTTT.

This clone turned up a few times. The chain joins TRBV5-6 to TRBJ1-2; unclear D gene. V shed 4 bases and J shed 6 bases, with 13 bases lying between them. The CDR3 runs 13 residues. The V gene's germline CDR1 is SGHDT and CDR2 YYEEEE. CDR3 bases: TGTGCCAGCAGCCGTAGAGGAAGTGATGGCTACACCTTC. The encoded protein is CASSRRGSDGYTF.

The CDR3 nucleotides read TGTGCCTGGAGTGTACACAGGGCCAACTATGGCTACACCTTC. Translated: CAWSVHRANYGYTF. J is TRBJ1-2 and V is TRBV30, with D perhaps TRBD1 (6 bases). Germline V gives CDR1 GTSNPN, CDR2 SVGIG (reference sequence). The V end lost 0 bases, the J end lost 2 bases, and 10 bases lay between the germline ends. The CDR3 is 14 amino acids.

The chain couples TRBV27 to TRBJ2-1, with TRBD2 as a possible D gene (7 bases). V was pared by 7 bases and J by 4 bases, with 17 bases between. Germline loops: CDR1 MNHEY, CDR2 SMNVEV (reference sequence). The CDR3 has 15 residues. CDR3 sequence: CASTPGGVVYNEQFF. In DNA, the CDR3 is TGTGCCAGCACCCCGGGGGGCGTAGTATACAATGAGCAGTTCTTC.